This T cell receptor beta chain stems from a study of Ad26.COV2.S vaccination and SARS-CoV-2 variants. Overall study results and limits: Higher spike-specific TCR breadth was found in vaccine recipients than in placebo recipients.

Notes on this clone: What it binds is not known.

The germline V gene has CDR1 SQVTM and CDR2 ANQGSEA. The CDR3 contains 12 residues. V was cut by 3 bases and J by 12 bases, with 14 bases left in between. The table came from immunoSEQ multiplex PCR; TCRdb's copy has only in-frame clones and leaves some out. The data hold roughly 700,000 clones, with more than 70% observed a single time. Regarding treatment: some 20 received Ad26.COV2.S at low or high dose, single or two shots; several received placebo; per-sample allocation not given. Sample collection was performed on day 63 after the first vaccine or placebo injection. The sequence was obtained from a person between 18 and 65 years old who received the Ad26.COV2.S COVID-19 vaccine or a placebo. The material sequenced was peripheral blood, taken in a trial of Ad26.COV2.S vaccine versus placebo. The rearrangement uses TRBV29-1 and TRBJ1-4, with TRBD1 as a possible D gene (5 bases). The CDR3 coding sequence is TGCAGCGTTGAGGCACCGGGACCCCAACTGTTTTTT. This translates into CSVEAPGPQLFF.